The next 4 T cell receptor beta chains were all read from a single sample in a study of a mutant IDH1 vaccine in newly diagnosed glioma. Noted time point: week 23, last vaccination. Vaccinated patients received 300 ug of mutant IDH1 20-mer peptide per dose, with topical imiquimod. The antigens for these receptors are not known. Some clones are missing from TCRdb's copy, which holds only in-frame ones; the method was immunoSEQ multiplex PCR. The table has about 64,000 clones, about 88% seen once; the top ten hold roughly 4%. Source: PBMCs, taken from a glioma patient whose treatment included an IDH1 peptide vaccine. The receptors shown here come from a man under 40 with glioma.

Details on this clone: The same CDR3 is also encoded by other DNA sequences in this sample. The J gene is TRBJ1-1, the V gene TRBV5-1, with D possibly matching TRBD1 (5 bases). Germline V gives CDR1 SGHRS, CDR2 YFSETQ. This CDR3 comprises 16 residues. Trimming cost V 3 bases and J 1 base, with 16 bases left between them. CDR3 residues: CASSSQPRTKNTEAFF. CDR3 nucleotide sequence: TGCGCCAGCAGCTCTCAACCCCGGACAAAGAACACTGAAGCTTTCTTT.

V usage is TRBV27 and J usage is TRBJ2-7; D is perhaps TRBD2 (6 bases). V lost 3 bases and J lost 5, with 14 bases in between. Germline CDR1 and CDR2: MNHEY and SMNVEV (reference sequence). The CDR3 runs 14 residues. The chain's CDR3 is CASSFGGRLHEQYF. The CDR3 nucleotides read TGTGCCAGCAGTTTTGGAGGGAGGTTGCACGAGCAGTACTTC.

This clone was counted a few times. The chain couples TRBV6-4 to TRBJ2-3; 7 bases line up with TRBD2. The length of the CDR3 is 15 residues. Germline values: CDR1 MRHNA, CDR2 SNTAGT. The V gene end was trimmed by 0 bases and the J gene end by 3 bases; junction bases not matched to a gene: 3. CDR3 protein: CASSDSRGGTDTQYF. DNA for the CDR3: TGTGCCAGCAGTGACTCGAGGGGAGGGACAGATACGCAGTATTTT.

The V call is TRBV6-5, the J call TRBJ1-6; D remains unclear. V was trimmed by 6 bases and J by 7 bases, leaving 16 bases between them. Germline CDR1 reads MNHEY; CDR2 reads SVGAGI. This CDR3 comprises 15 residues. CDR3 in amino acids: CASSALVRTNSPLHF. The CDR3 DNA follows: TGTGCCAGCAGCGCTCTTGTAAGGACGAATTCACCCCTCCACTTT.